These 5 T cell receptor beta chains came from one sample sequenced in a study of OX40 agonist ivuxolimab in advanced cancers. TCRdb's table, derived via immunoSEQ multiplex PCR, lists solely in-frame clones and lacks some. Here the sample spans fewer than 45,000 clones, 70% to 90% being singletons. The material sequenced was CD4+ or CD8+ T cells sorted from blood, taken in a trial of the OX40 agonist ivuxolimab. The receptors shown here come from an adult with an advanced solid tumor such as melanoma, head and neck, liver or kidney cancer.

This chain uses TRBV9 with TRBJ2-2; 8 bases agree with TRBD2. The CDR3 sequence is 19 residues long. The ends lost 0 bases at V and 4 bases at J; junction bases unmatched: 14. In germline, CDR1 is SGDLS, CDR2 YYNGEE. The CDR3 protein is CASSVAPEVIAGFTGELFF. The DNA of the CDR3 is TGTGCCAGCAGCGTAGCTCCGGAGGTGATAGCGGGATTCACCGGGGAGCTGTTTTTT.

The chain joins TRBV18 to TRBJ2-5; no clear D. V lost 3 bases to trimming and J lost 4 bases, with 9 bases between them. The CDR3 sequence is 13 residues long. Looked up from germline, CDR1 is KGHSH and CDR2 is LQKENI. The CDR3 is CASSPGFGETQYF. The CDR3 region has the DNA TGTGCCAGCTCACCGGGGTTCGGAGAGACCCAGTACTTC.

This rearrangement joins TRBV2 to TRBJ1-4; the D is unclear. The germline V and J ends were trimmed by 3 bases and 7 bases, with 12 bases remaining between them. Germline CDR1 is SNHLY and CDR2 is FYNNEI. This CDR3 comprises 14 residues. The CDR3 region is CASSDSQRSEKLFF. The CDR3 nucleotides read TGTGCCAGCAGTGATTCCCAACGGAGTGAAAAACTGTTTTTT.

The rearrangement uses TRBV7-3 and TRBJ2-1; TRBD1 aligns across 8 bases. The CDR3 consists of 15 residues. Germline CDR1 reads SGHTA; CDR2 reads FQGTGA. The ends lost 4 bases at V and 9 bases at J; junction bases unmatched: 11. CDR3 DNA sequence: TGTGCCAGCAGCTCGGATTGGACAGGGTATGGTGAGCAGTTCTTC. Translation: CASSSDWTGYGEQFF. Looking up the rest from reference TRBV7-3 and TRBJ2-1 gives the full variable domain: GAGVSQTPSNKVTEKGKYVELRCDPISGHTALYWYRQSLGQGPEFLIYFQGTGAADDSGLPNDRFFAVRPEGSVSTLKIQRTERGDSAVYLCASSSDWTGYGEQFFGPGTRLTVL.

The chain links TRBV29-1 to TRBJ1-4, with TRBD1 identical over 11 bases. J gave up 3 bases and V 3 bases, and 6 bases lay outside the gene matches. The CDR3 sequence is 16 residues long. The germline gives CDR1 SQVTM, CDR2 ANQGSEA. The CDR3 protein is CSVEVGQGVSNEKLFF. The CDR3 bases are TGCAGCGTTGAGGTGGGACAGGGGGTGTCTAATGAAAAACTGTTTTTT.